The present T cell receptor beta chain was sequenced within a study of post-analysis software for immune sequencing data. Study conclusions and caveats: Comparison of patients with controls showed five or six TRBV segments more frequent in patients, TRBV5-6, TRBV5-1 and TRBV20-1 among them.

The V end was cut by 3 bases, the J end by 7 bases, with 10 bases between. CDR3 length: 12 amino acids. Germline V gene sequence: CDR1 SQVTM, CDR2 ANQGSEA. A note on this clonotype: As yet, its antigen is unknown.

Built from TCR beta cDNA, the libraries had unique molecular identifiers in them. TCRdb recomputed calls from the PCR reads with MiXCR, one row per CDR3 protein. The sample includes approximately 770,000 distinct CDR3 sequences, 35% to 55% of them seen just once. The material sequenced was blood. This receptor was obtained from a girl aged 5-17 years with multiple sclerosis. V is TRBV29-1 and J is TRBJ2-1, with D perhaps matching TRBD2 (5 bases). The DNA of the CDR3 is TGCAGCGTTGAGCCCGGGGTGAATGAGCAGTTCTTC. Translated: CSVEPGVNEQFF.